Below, 25 T cell receptor beta chains from the same sample are listed, as sequenced in a study of shared clonotypes between healthy human individuals. CD8 cells regarded as naive lacked CD45RO, were positively chosen for CCR7, and omitted terminally differentiated effector memory CD45RA+ cells. Using immunoSEQ multiplex PCR, the repertoire was profiled, and TCRdb retains in-frame clones only, with some absent. The sample records about 580,000 clones, 95% to 98% being singletons. Sequenced material: naive CD8+ T cells sorted from blood. These receptors all come from a man aged 30 to 39 in good health.

In its sample, this clone was seen once. This chain connects TRBV7-9 to TRBJ2-5, with 13 bases fitting TRBD2. The V gene end was trimmed by 5 bases and the J gene end by 5 bases; junction bases not matched to a gene: 5. The length of the CDR3 is 15 residues. From germline, CDR1 is SEHNR and CDR2 FQNEAQ (reference sequence). Written as DNA, the CDR3 is TGTGCCAGCAGCCTCGGACTAGCGGGAGCCGAGACCCAGTACTTC. Protein product: CASSLGLAGAETQYF.

V is TRBV27 and J is TRBJ1-4; D not resolved. Germline CDR1 reads MNHEY; CDR2 reads SMNVEV (reference sequence). The CDR3 totals 12 residues. V shed 4 bases and J shed 8 bases, with 8 bases lying between them. The DNA of the CDR3 is TGTGCCAGCAGTTATGGTGGAGAAAAACTGTTTTTT. It is translated as CASSYGGEKLFF.

This clone was seen only once. This chain uses TRBV7-9 with TRBJ2-5; 8 bases line up with TRBD2. Looked up from germline, CDR1 is SEHNR and CDR2 is FQNEAQ (reference sequence). V was clipped by 0 bases and J by 5 bases; unmatched bases: 5. CDR3 length equals 15 residues. This chain's CDR3 is CASSLAPGLAETQYF. The CDR3 DNA reads TGTGCCAGCAGCTTAGCGCCCGGACTAGCTGAGACCCAGTACTTC.

The V gene is TRBV13, the J gene TRBJ1-2; D unresolved. With 1 base removed from V and 2 bases from J, the gap between germline ends came to 8 bases. Germline V gene sequence: CDR1 PRHDT, CDR2 FYEKMQ (reference sequence). This CDR3 comprises 14 residues. CDR3 in amino acids: CASSLVGDNYGYTF. The CDR3, as DNA: TGTGCCAGCAGCTTAGTGGGAGACAACTATGGCTACACCTTC.

The rearrangement uses TRBV2 and TRBJ2-2; D may be TRBD1 (6 bases). Trimming took 4 bases from V and 0 from J, leaving 9 bases between them. The CDR3 runs to 15 residues. The germline gives CDR1 SNHLY, CDR2 FYNNEI. CDR3 bases: TGTGCCAGCAGTGCCGGGACAACGAACACCGGGGAGCTGTTTTTT. It translates to CASSAGTTNTGELFF.

The gene calls are TRBV9 and TRBJ2-1; D is uncertain. Germline V gene sequence: CDR1 SGDLS, CDR2 YYNGEE. V lost 1 base and J 6 bases, leaving 5 bases between the germline ends. CDR3 length: 12 residues. The chain's CDR3 is CASSVNGNEQFF. CDR3 nucleotides: TGTGCCAGCAGCGTAAACGGCAATGAGCAGTTCTTC. The entire variable domain, with the rest obtained from reference TRBV9 and TRBJ2-1, is as follows: DSGVTQTPKHLITATGQRVTLRCSPRSGDLSVYWYQQSLDQGLQFLIQYYNGEERAKGNILERFSAQQFPDLHSELNLSSLELGDSALYFCASSVNGNEQFFGPGTRLTVL.

V is TRBV5-6 and J is TRBJ2-1; 10 nucleotides agree with TRBD2. The CDR3 has 17 amino acids. Germline V CDR1 and CDR2: SGHDT, YYEEEE. V was pared by 6 bases and J by 2 bases, with 11 bases of the junction left unmatched. The CDR3 reads CASMTSGSLHPYNEQFF. The CDR3 DNA follows: TGTGCCAGCATGACTAGCGGGTCCCTACATCCCTACAATGAGCAGTTCTTC.

This clone was recorded only once. The chain employs TRBV27 and TRBJ2-7, with 7 bases aligning to TRBD1. The trim removed 5 bases at V and 2 bases at J, leaving 6 bases unmatched. This CDR3 is 14 amino acids long. Germline V CDR1 and CDR2: MNHEY, SMNVEV (reference sequence). The CDR3 region is CASSQQGTTYEQYF. The CDR3, as DNA: TGTGCCAGCAGTCAACAGGGGACCACCTACGAGCAGTACTTC.

The chain employs TRBV29-1 and TRBJ2-1, with 10 bases aligning to TRBD2. The CDR3 contains 12 residues. With V trimmed by 6 bases and J by 8 bases, 4 bases remained unmatched. Germline CDR1 reads SQVTM; CDR2 reads ANQGSEA. The CDR3 sequence: CSVPSGSHEQFF. In DNA, the CDR3 is TGCAGCGTCCCTAGCGGGAGCCATGAGCAGTTCTTC.

The V gene is TRBV6-5, the J gene TRBJ1-1; no definite D call. Germline-derived CDR1 and CDR2 are MNHEY and SVGAGI. Trimming shortened V by 2 bases and J by 1 base, and 5 bases separated the two germline ends. CDR3 length equals 13 residues. CDR3 amino acids: CASSYAPNTEAFF. CDR3 nucleotides: TGTGCCAGCAGTTACGCGCCGAACACTGAAGCTTTCTTT.

The chain uses TRBV6-5 and TRBJ2-1; 11 positions agree with TRBD2. After removal of 5 bases from V and 8 bases from J, the junction contained 8 bases not matched to a gene. The CDR3 loop spans 15 amino acids. Per germline, CDR1 MNHEY and CDR2 SVGAGI. In DNA form, the CDR3 reads TGTGCCAGCAGTCGACTAGCGGGGTCGAAGGATGAGCAGTTCTTC. It specifies CASSRLAGSKDEQFF.

CDR3 DNA sequence: TGTGCCAGCTCACCACCGACAGGGGGTAGGCGCACAGATACGCAGTATTTT. It yields the protein CASSPPTGGRRTDTQYF. V is TRBV18 and J is TRBJ2-3, with TRBD1 matching 9 bases. Germline CDR1 KGHSH, CDR2 LQKENI. J lost 1 base, V lost 0 bases, and 5 bases had no gene match. There are 17 residues in the CDR3.

V usage is TRBV7-2 and J usage is TRBJ1-5; no clear D. Trimming shortened V by 1 base and J by 0 bases, and 10 bases separated the two germline ends. Germline CDR1 is SGHTA and CDR2 is FQGNSA. The CDR3 is 16 amino acids. CDR3: CASSLDTVYSNQPQHF. DNA of the CDR3: TGTGCCAGCAGCTTAGACACAGTCTATAGCAATCAGCCCCAGCATTTT. The full variable domain, in which reference TRBV7-2 and TRBJ1-5 provide the parts outside the CDR3, is GAGVSQSPSNKVTEKGKDVELRCDPISGHTALYWYRQSLGQGLEFLIYFQGNSAPDKSGLPSDRFSAERTGGSVSTLTIQRTQQEDSAVYLCASSLDTVYSNQPQHFGDGTRLSIL.

The chain is built from TRBV29-1 and TRBJ2-7, with TRBD1 matching 7 bases. The CDR3 contains 12 residues. Germline assignment: CDR1 SQVTM and CDR2 ANQGSEA. J was trimmed by 3 bases and V by 7 bases; bases with no gene match: 6. The CDR3 nucleotides read TGCAGCGCCGGGGACAGCATCTACGAGCAGTACTTC. Translating gives CSAGDSIYEQYF.

This clone came up once. CDR3 DNA sequence: TGTGCCAGCCCGCTTGGCGGGAGTTACAATGAGCAGTTCTTC. Translated, it gives CASPLGGSYNEQFF. The chain is built from TRBV5-8 and TRBJ2-1, with 7 bases fitting TRBD2. V lost 7 bases and J lost 4; bases outside the gene matches: 8. Per germline, CDR1 SGHTS and CDR2 YDEGEE. The CDR3 covers 14 residues.

V and J are TRBV4-1 and TRBJ1-2; D may be TRBD1 (5 bases). CDR1 is MGHRA and CDR2 is YSYEKL in the germline V gene. The V gene lost 1 base and the J gene lost 7 bases, with 10 bases spanning the gap. This CDR3 has 13 amino acids. The CDR3 loop is CASSQGVGVGYTF. The CDR3 DNA reads TGCGCCAGCAGCCAAGGAGTAGGGGTTGGCTACACCTTC.

The chain has TRBV7-2 and TRBJ2-5, with 8 positions matching TRBD1. The trim removed 4 bases at V and 5 bases at J, leaving 6 bases unmatched. This CDR3 has 14 amino acids. Germline values: CDR1 SGHTA, CDR2 FQGNSA. The DNA of the CDR3 is TGTGCCAGCAGCTGGACAGGGATCGGCGAGACCCAGTACTTC. Translation gives CASSWTGIGETQYF.

This clone appeared once. The chain combines TRBV6-5 with TRBJ1-5; no clear D gene. Germline lookup yields CDR1 MNHEY and CDR2 SVGAGI. There are 15 residues in the CDR3. With 0 bases removed from V and 7 bases from J, the gap between germline ends came to 13 bases. The CDR3 sequence: CASSYSKGLAQPQHF. The CDR3 DNA sequence: TGTGCCAGCAGTTACTCGAAGGGTCTGGCCCAGCCCCAGCATTTT.

Comment on this clone: An end of the junction does not agree with germline; a read error may underlie this. The genes are TRBV7-7 and TRBJ2-2; 7 bases match TRBD2. CDR1 and CDR2 from the germline V gene are SSHAT and FNYEAQ (reference sequence). The CDR3 runs 15 residues. CDR3: CASSEGRGVTGELFF. CDR3 coding DNA: TGTGCTAGCAGCGAGGGGAGGGGTGTCACCGGGGAGCTGTTTTTT. Looking up the rest from reference TRBV7-7 and TRBJ2-2 gives the full variable domain: GAGVSQSPRYKVTKRGQDVTLRCDPISSHATLYWYQQALGQGPEFLTYFNYEAQPDKSGLPSDRFSAERPEGSISTLTIQRTEQRDSAMYRCASSEGRGVTGELFFGEGSRLTVL.

V gene TRBV28 combines with J gene TRBJ2-2; TRBD2 might be the D (6 bases). V was trimmed by 4 bases and J by 4 bases, leaving 19 bases between them. Germline lookup yields CDR1 MDHEN and CDR2 SYDVKM. The CDR3 loop spans 17 amino acids. The CDR3 sequence is CASSSRTEGMGTGELFF. In DNA form, the CDR3 reads TGTGCCAGCAGTTCCCGAACGGAGGGCATGGGCACCGGGGAGCTGTTTTTT.

The V gene is TRBV5-5, the J gene TRBJ1-5; 9 bases match TRBD1. The CDR3 covers 14 residues. CDR1 and CDR2 from the germline V gene are SGHKS and YYEKEE (reference sequence). J gave up 7 bases and V 2 bases, and 4 bases lay outside the gene matches. The CDR3 bases are TGTGCCAGCAGCTTTGGACAGGGGAACCAGCCCCAGCATTTT. It specifies CASSFGQGNQPQHF.

This chain uses TRBV21-1 with TRBJ2-7; the table's D call of TRBD2 was not tested on the DNA. TRBV21-1 is noted as a pseudogene. The CDR3 extends over 13 amino acids. CDR3 in DNA: TGTGCCAGCAGCAAACGTCCTCTAGCGGAGCAGTACTTC. It codes for CASSKRPLAEQYF.

The chain uses TRBV25-1 and TRBJ2-7; D is undetermined. The CDR3 consists of 11 residues. Germline loops: CDR1 MGHDK, CDR2 SYGVNS. Trimming took off 2 bases at V and 6 bases at J, with 5 bases between the two ends. The CDR3 loop is CASSEAVEQYF. The CDR3 DNA is TGTGCCAGCAGTGAAGCGGTCGAGCAGTACTTC.

The chain uses TRBV4-2 and TRBJ1-2; no clear D. V lost 0 bases, J lost 3 bases, and 8 bases lay in between. CDR1 and CDR2 (germline): LGHNA, YNFKEQ. This CDR3 spans 14 amino acids. The CDR3 sequence is CASSQEAAHYGYTF. The CDR3 DNA sequence: TGTGCCAGCAGCCAAGAGGCAGCCCACTATGGCTACACCTTC.

This chain joins TRBV11-2 and TRBJ2-3; D is uncertain. Trimming took off 4 bases at V and 0 bases at J, with 2 bases between the two ends. The CDR3 length is 12 residues. In germline, CDR1 is SGHAT, CDR2 FQNNGV. The CDR3 coding sequence is TGTGCCAGCAGCTCCAGCACAGATACGCAGTATTTT. Its protein is CASSSSTDTQYF. The full variable domain, in which reference TRBV11-2 and TRBJ2-3 provide the parts outside the CDR3, is EAGVAQSPRYKIIEKRQSVAFWCNPISGHATLYWYQQILGQGPKLLIQFQNNGVVDDSQLPKDRFSAERLKGVDSTLKIQPAKLEDSAVYLCASSSSTDTQYFGPGTRLTVL.